The 4 T cell receptor beta chains below all came from one sample that was sequenced in a study of human T cells and chemical hapten exposure. TCRdb used MiXCR to reprocess the RACE reads, holding one entry per CDR3 protein. Here the sample spans around 120,000 distinct CDR3 sequences, 11% being singletons. Time point denoted: patch test 1, 2 weeks after DPC sensitization. Regarding treatment: therapeutic diphenylcyclopropenone sensitization with weekly scalp DPC. Sample: whole blood, taken in connection with sensitization to the hapten diphenylcyclopropenone (DPC). All receptors derive from a woman aged 40 to 50 with alopecia areata. Some clones in this sample may be carry-over from other donors' samples.

This clonotype has only a few counts. The V and J genes are TRBV6-5 and TRBJ1-1; D uncertain. The CDR3 consists of 14 residues. Deletions cut 5 bases from V and 1 base from J, with 11 bases between. Germline V gives CDR1 MNHEY, CDR2 SVGAGI. CDR3 sequence (DNA): TGTGCCAGCAGTCAGGATTTACGGAACACTGAAGCTTTCTTT. Its protein is CASSQDLRNTEAFF.

The sample holds many counts of this clonotype. The rearrangement joins TRBV19 to TRBJ1-5; D is ambiguous. CDR1 is LNHDA, CDR2 SQIVND, per germline (reference sequence). This CDR3 spans 18 amino acids. Trimming pared 0 bases from V and 6 bases from J, leaving 21 bases between. The CDR3 bases are TGTGCCAGTAGTATAGATCGAAGCCGTGGGCTGGGCACTCAGCCCCAGCATTTT. This sequence encodes CASSIDRSRGLGTQPQHF.

This clonotype was detected many times. This chain joins TRBV5-1 and TRBJ1-2, with TRBD1 matching 7 bases. V lost 3 bases to trimming and J lost 4 bases; unmatched junction nucleotides: 9. Germline V gene sequence: CDR1 SGHRS, CDR2 YFSETQ. The CDR3 spans 15 residues. CDR3 loop: CASSSEGAALYGYTF. The CDR3 DNA sequence: TGCGCCAGCAGCTCCGAGGGGGCTGCCCTCTATGGCTACACCTTC.

DNA for the CDR3: TGTGCCAGCAGCTTAGTTGGGGAGACTGGGGAGCTGTTTTTT. Translation gives CASSLVGETGELFF. V and J are TRBV7-6 and TRBJ2-2; D may be TRBD2 (5 bases). This CDR3 is built from 14 residues. Germline CDR1 and CDR2: SGHVS and FNYEAQ. Trimming shortened V by 1 base and J by 8 bases, and 11 bases separated the two germline ends.